These T cell receptor beta chains were read from a single sample in a study of T cells after posttransplantation cyclophosphamide. TCRdb's copy holds only in-frame clones and misses some; the assay was immunoSEQ multiplex PCR. Among approximately 23,000 clones listed, 95% to 98% were seen once. Sequencing was performed on naive CD4+ T cells sorted from PBMCs. Receptors originate from a man in his forties or fifties in good health, CMV-negative, and a related stem cell transplant donor. Both conserved end residues are part of each CDR3. D genes are given only for firm matches.

D: TRBD2; J: TRBJ2-2; V: TRBV7-3; CDR3: CASSSGLANTGELFF; DNA: TGTGCCAGCAGCTCCGGACTAGCGAACACCGGGGAGCTGTTTTTT
D: .; J: TRBJ1-5; V: TRBV19; CDR3: CASRREVESNQPQHF; DNA: TGTGCCAGTAGAAGAGAGGTGGAGAGCAATCAGCCCCAGCATTTT
D: .; J: TRBJ1-2; V: TRBV7-8; CDR3: CASSLVRGGYGYTF; DNA: TGTGCCAGCAGCTTAGTGCGGGGGGGCTATGGCTACACCTTC
D: .; J: TRBJ2-7; V: TRBV28; CDR3: CASSFSGRETYEQYF; DNA: TGTGCCAGCAGTTTTTCGGGCAGGGAAACCTACGAGCAGTACTTC
D: TRBD1; J: TRBJ1-2; V: TRBV7-9; CDR3: CASSPTGYGYTF; DNA: TGTGCCAGCAGCCCGACAGGGTATGGCTACACCTTC
D: TRBD1; J: TRBJ1-1; V: TRBV6-1; CDR3: CASSEVLDMGQGVAFF; DNA: TGTGCCAGCAGTGAAGTTTTAGACATGGGACAGGGTGTAGCTTTCTTT
D: TRBD1; J: TRBJ1-5; V: TRBV2; CDR3: CASSKQGAQPQHF; DNA: TGTGCCAGCAGTAAACAGGGGGCTCAGCCCCAGCATTTT
D: TRBD2; J: TRBJ2-3; V: TRBV5-6; CDR3: CASSLEASGVPTDTQYF; DNA: TGTGCCAGCAGCTTGGAGGCTAGCGGGGTCCCCACAGATACGCAGTATTTT
D: .; J: TRBJ2-2; V: TRBV29-1; CDR3: CSVGLLRAGELFF; DNA: TGCAGCGTGGGACTCCTTAGGGCCGGGGAGCTGTTTTTT
D: TRBD1; J: TRBJ2-5; V: TRBV5-1; CDR3: CASSFGTAQETQYF; DNA: TGCGCCAGCAGCTTTGGGACAGCCCAAGAGACCCAGTACTTC